Described below is a single T cell receptor beta chain sequence and its context. As yet, its antigen is unknown. Only in-frame clones appear in the TCRdb table, and some are missing; sequencing was by immunoSEQ multiplex PCR. Here the sample spans 35,000 to 45,000 clones, 70% to 80% being singletons. The data stem from a study of cytotoxic CD8 clonotypes in ibrutinib-treated CLL. Findings and caveats of the study: Relative to age-matched healthy donors, clonality at baseline was higher, and it tracked circulating CD8+ T-cell counts.

The CDR3 consists of 16 residues. Per germline, CDR1 SGHVS and CDR2 FQNEAQ. V was cut by 3 bases and J by 4 bases, with 18 bases left in between. Sequencing used PBMCs, obtained at disease progression, from a patient treated with ibrutinib. V and J are TRBV7-8 and TRBJ1-2; D uncertain. The origin of this receptor is a human donor with chronic lymphocytic leukemia. This CDR3 is CASSFSRAGLAYGYTF. CDR3 nucleotides: TGTGCCAGCAGCTTCTCGAGGGCAGGTCTAGCCTATGGCTACACCTTC.